The 30 T cell receptor beta chains given below trace back to one sample, sequenced in a study of CD8 T cells in Susac syndrome. Random hexamers primed reverse transcription of about 0.45 to 1 ug RNA. TCRdb analysed the immunoSEQ multiplex PCR reads with MiXCR anew, one entry per CDR3 protein. The sample consists of about 180,000 distinct CDR3 sequences, around 94% of them appearing once. Sequenced sample: CD4+ T cells from PBMCs. These receptors were collected from a human donor with Susac syndrome.

The rearrangement uses TRBV14 and TRBJ2-5; either TRBD1 or TRBD2 may supply D (5 bases each). Trimming shortened V by 1 base and J by 4 bases, and 13 bases separated the two germline ends. CDR3 length equals 15 residues. Germline CDR1 SGHDN, CDR2 FVKESK. This CDR3 is CASSQGGTLGETQYF. The CDR3 bases are TGTGCCAGCAGCCAAGGTGGGACGCTGGGAGAGACCCAGTACTTC.

This clonotype has a single count. V is TRBV19 and J is TRBJ2-7; the match to TRBD1 covers 9 bases. The CDR3 is 15 residues long. V trimming: 5 bases; J trimming: 6 bases; junction bases outside the gene matches: 11. Germline CDR1 LNHDA, CDR2 SQIVND (reference sequence). CDR3 loop: CASSPGTGKVREQYF. In DNA, the CDR3 is TGTGCCAGTAGTCCTGGGACAGGGAAAGTGCGCGAGCAGTACTTC.

The chain is built from TRBV25-1 and TRBJ2-5, with D maybe TRBD2 (6 bases). The CDR3 extends over 14 amino acids. CDR1 is MGHDK, CDR2 SYGVNS, per germline. V was cut by 6 bases and J by 1 base, with 12 bases left in between. This CDR3 reads CASRTGVSQETQYF. The CDR3 DNA reads as TGTGCCAGCAGGACGGGGGTTAGCCAAGAGACCCAGTACTTC.

The rearrangement joins TRBV10-1 to TRBJ1-1, with D hard to call. Germline V CDR1 and CDR2: WNHNN, SYGVQD (reference sequence). V lost 3 bases to trimming and J lost 5 bases, with 16 bases between them. The CDR3 has 15 amino acids. Written as DNA, the CDR3 is TGCGCCAGCAGTGAAACGGTCTTGGGGAAGACTGAAGCTTTCTTT. This encodes CASSETVLGKTEAFF.

The V and J genes are TRBV4-2 and TRBJ1-1; D is perhaps TRBD1 (5 bases). V was shortened by 0 bases and J by 7 bases, with 9 bases between the two germline ends. This CDR3 comprises 13 residues. CDR1 is LGHNA and CDR2 is YNFKEQ in the germline V gene. CDR3 residues: CASSQDRDSEAFF. CDR3 nucleotide sequence: TGTGCCAGCAGCCAAGATCGAGACAGTGAAGCTTTCTTT.

The chain is built from TRBV4-3 and TRBJ2-3; 8 bases match TRBD1. Trimming cost V 0 bases and J 1 base; bases outside gene matches: 3. This CDR3 spans 16 amino acids. In germline, CDR1 is LGHNA, CDR2 YSLEER. CDR3 loop: CASSQDWTGRTDTQYF. In DNA, the CDR3 is TGCGCCAGCAGCCAAGATTGGACAGGGCGCACAGATACGCAGTATTTT.

This CDR3 is CATSRDRRGTQYF. Here the CDR3 DNA reads TGTGCCACCAGCAGAGATCGGAGAGGTACGCAGTATTTT. This rearrangement joins TRBV15 to TRBJ2-3, with D unresolved. Germline CDR1 is LNHNV and CDR2 is YYDKDF (reference sequence). This CDR3 is 13 amino acids long. V lost 0 bases and J 8 bases, leaving 9 bases between the germline ends. Full variable domain (outside the CDR3, taken from reference TRBV15 and TRBJ2-3): DAMVIQNPRYQVTQFGKPVTLSCSQTLNHNVMYWYQQKSSQAPKLLFHYYDKDFNNEADTPDNFQSRRPNTSFCFLDIRSPGLGDTAMYLCATSRDRRGTQYFGPGTRLTVL.

This chain joins TRBV2 and TRBJ2-3; D remains ambiguous. Germline V gene sequence: CDR1 SNHLY, CDR2 FYNNEI. V dropped 1 base and J dropped 5 bases, with 10 bases sitting between them. The CDR3 runs to 14 residues. The CDR3 DNA sequence: TGTGCCAGCAGTGAAGGCAGATACGGAGATACGCAGTATTTT. This gives the protein CASSEGRYGDTQYF.

This sequence joins TRBV20-1 and TRBJ2-3, with 10 nucleotides matching TRBD1. V lost 6 bases, J lost 4 bases, and 7 bases stayed unmatched. CDR3 length: 14 amino acids. The germline CDR1 and CDR2 sequences are DFQATT and SNEGSKA (reference sequence). This CDR3 is CSAPGQGNADTQYF. The CDR3 nucleotides are TGCAGTGCACCGGGACAGGGGAATGCAGATACGCAGTATTTT.

A single count supports this clonotype. This sequence joins TRBV6-5 and TRBJ2-7, with TRBD1 matching 10 bases. The CDR3 extends over 13 amino acids. Germline assignment: CDR1 MNHEY and CDR2 SVGAGI. V lost 5 bases and J lost 6; bases outside the gene matches: 4. CDR3 amino acids: CASSPGQGGEQYF. CDR3 DNA: TGTGCCAGCAGTCCAGGACAGGGGGGCGAGCAGTACTTC.

The rearrangement joins TRBV20-1 to TRBJ2-7; 9 bases line up with TRBD2. V trimming: 6 bases; J trimming: 1 base; junction bases outside the gene matches: 10. The germline V gene has CDR1 DFQATT and CDR2 SNEGSKA (reference sequence). The CDR3 has 15 residues. CDR3 amino acids: CSAMQRGDSSYEQYF. The DNA of the CDR3 is TGCAGTGCAATGCAGCGGGGGGATTCTTCCTACGAGCAGTACTTC.

The rearrangement uses TRBV7-9 and TRBJ2-7; D perhaps matches TRBD1 (6 bases). The V end was cut by 8 bases, the J end by 6 bases, with 17 bases between. The CDR3 loop spans 13 amino acids. Germline CDR1 and CDR2: SEHNR and FQNEAQ (reference sequence). DNA for the CDR3: TGTGCCAGCGGGCCGGGACACCCTTCCGAGCAGTACTTC. Translating it yields CASGPGHPSEQYF.

In its sample, this clonotype was seen a few times. In DNA form, the CDR3 reads TGTGCCAGCAGTAACCGACAGGGCGAACTCTACGAGCAGTACTTC. Amino acid sequence: CASSNRQGELYEQYF. The V call is TRBV6-5, the J call TRBJ2-7; 7 nucleotides match TRBD1. The CDR3 sequence is 15 residues long. Germline loops: CDR1 MNHEY, CDR2 SVGAGI. The ends lost 5 bases at V and 3 bases at J; junction bases unmatched: 10.

The genes are TRBV11-2 and TRBJ2-7; 7 bases map to TRBD1. Trimming removed 3 bases from V and 2 bases from J; junction bases left unmatched: 7. The germline V gene encodes CDR1 SGHAT and CDR2 FQNNGV. The CDR3 extends over 15 amino acids. CDR3 sequence: CASSFETGYPYEQYF. CDR3 nucleotides: TGTGCCAGCAGCTTTGAGACAGGGTATCCCTACGAGCAGTACTTC. Looking up the rest from reference TRBV11-2 and TRBJ2-7 gives the full variable domain: EAGVAQSPRYKIIEKRQSVAFWCNPISGHATLYWYQQILGQGPKLLIQFQNNGVVDDSQLPKDRFSAERLKGVDSTLKIQPAKLEDSAVYLCASSFETGYPYEQYFGPGTRLTVT.

This chain links TRBV11-2 with TRBJ1-3, with TRBD1 as a possible D gene (6 bases). Germline assignment: CDR1 SGHAT and CDR2 FQNNGV. The ends were cut back, 3 bases at V and 8 bases at J, with 11 bases in the middle. CDR3 length: 13 residues. The CDR3 reads CASSLGQVDTIYF. The DNA for the CDR3 is TGTGCCAGCAGCTTGGGACAAGTAGACACCATATATTTT.

This clonotype was seen once. This chain connects TRBV18 to TRBJ2-6; maybe TRBD2 (5 bases). CDR1 KGHSH and CDR2 LQKENI come from the germline V gene. Trimming removed 4 bases from V and 0 bases from J, with 7 bases in between. The CDR3 covers 15 residues. The DNA of the CDR3 is TGTGCCAGCTCACAGGGAGACTCTGGGGCCAACGTCCTGACTTTC. Residues: CASSQGDSGANVLTF. The full variable domain, its missing parts supplied by reference TRBV18 and TRBJ2-6, is NAGVMQNPRHLVRRRGQEARLRCSPMKGHSHVYWYRQLPEEGLKFMVYLQKENIIDESGMPKERFSAEFPKEGPSILRIQQVVRGDSAAYFCASSQGDSGANVLTFGAGSRLTVL.

This sequence joins TRBV5-6 and TRBJ2-7; 7 bases are a match to TRBD1. The V and J ends lost 4 bases and 2 bases, in that order; junction bases with no gene match: 6. The CDR3 is made up of 14 amino acids. Germline CDR1 and CDR2: SGHDT and YYEEEE. In DNA, the CDR3 is TGTGCCAGCAGCCGCCCTGGACAGGCCTACGAGCAGTACTTC. This sequence encodes CASSRPGQAYEQYF.

This chain joins TRBV5-4 and TRBJ2-1; a weak D match, TRBD1 (6 bases). The germline V gene encodes CDR1 SGHNT and CDR2 YYREEE (reference sequence). The CDR3 extends over 15 amino acids. Trimming removed 0 bases from V and 1 base from J, with 8 bases in between. This chain's CDR3 is CASSLGGQSYNEQFF. The CDR3 DNA reads as TGTGCCAGCAGCTTGGGGGGGCAGTCCTACAATGAGCAGTTCTTC.

The CDR3 protein is CSVSDRYTEAFF. Here the CDR3 DNA reads TGCAGCGTTAGTGACAGGTACACTGAAGCTTTCTTT. The rearrangement uses TRBV29-1 and TRBJ1-1, with D tentatively TRBD1 (6 bases). V was clipped by 5 bases and J by 3 bases, with 10 bases between them. This CDR3 comprises 12 residues. Germline V gene sequence: CDR1 SQVTM, CDR2 ANQGSEA.

V usage is TRBV2 and J usage is TRBJ1-6; D perhaps matches TRBD1 (5 bases). V shed 4 bases and J shed 7 bases, with 14 bases lying between them. CDR1 and CDR2 (germline): SNHLY, FYNNEI. The CDR3 has 15 amino acids. CDR3 protein: CASSGGPAGNSPLHF. The CDR3 nucleotides are TGTGCCAGCAGTGGGGGACCGGCCGGGAATTCACCCCTCCACTTT. Full variable domain (missing parts from reference TRBV2 and TRBJ1-6): EPEVTQTPSHQVTQMGQEVILRCVPISNHLYFYWYRQILGQKVEFLVSFYNNEISEKSEIFDDQFSVERPDGSNFTLKIRSTKLEDSAMYFCASSGGPAGNSPLHFGNGTRLTVT.

This clonotype is a singleton in its sample. The genes are TRBV20-1 and TRBJ2-1; D unresolved. The CDR3 consists of 12 residues. Trimming left V 5 bases short and J 4 bases short, with 9 bases between. In germline, CDR1 is DFQATT, CDR2 SNEGSKA (reference sequence). This chain's CDR3 is CSAAPDYNEQFF. CDR3 bases: TGCAGTGCTGCCCCCGATTACAATGAGCAGTTCTTC.

The chain joins TRBV12-5 to TRBJ2-7; no clear D gene. The V end lost 0 bases, the J end lost 5 bases, and 2 bases lay between the germline ends. Germline CDR1 and CDR2: LGHNT and FRNRAP. The CDR3 totals 11 residues. CDR3: CASGLVDEQYF. The CDR3 nucleotides read TGTGCTAGTGGTTTGGTAGACGAGCAGTACTTC.

The CDR3, as DNA: TGTGCCAGCAGCCTTGGGACAGGACCCCACAATGAGCAGTTCTTC. It specifies CASSLGTGPHNEQFF. The chain carries TRBV6-1 and TRBJ2-1; 8 bases match TRBD1. The CDR3 runs 15 residues. The germline V gene encodes CDR1 MNHNS and CDR2 SASEGT. Trimming removed 6 bases from V and 5 bases from J; junction bases left unmatched: 9.

This clonotype turned up a few times. The J gene is TRBJ1-1, the V gene TRBV12-3 or TRBV12-4, with a possible D match to TRBD1 (6 bases). The germline V and J ends were trimmed by 5 bases and 1 base, with 11 bases remaining between them. The CDR3 is made up of 14 amino acids. CDR3 in DNA: TGTGCCAGCAGTCTCACAGGGAAGAACACTGAAGCTTTCTTT. It encodes CASSLTGKNTEAFF.

V gene TRBV2 combines with J gene TRBJ2-4; the D call may be TRBD1 or TRBD2 (5 bases each). Germline V CDR1 and CDR2: SNHLY, FYNNEI. The CDR3 length is 14 residues. The germline V and J ends were trimmed by 3 bases and 5 bases, with 11 bases remaining between them. In DNA, the CDR3 is TGTGCCAGCAGTGATTCAGGGAGACAAAACATTCAGTACTTC. Its protein product is CASSDSGRQNIQYF.

The CDR3 loop is CASSVEQQTGELFF. In DNA, the CDR3 is TGTGCCAGCAGTGTGGAGCAGCAAACCGGGGAGCTGTTTTTT. This chain uses TRBV6-4 with TRBJ2-2; D unclear. The CDR3 length is 14 residues. V gave up 4 bases and J gave up 5 bases, with 11 bases separating them. CDR1 and CDR2 (germline): MRHNA, SNTAGT.

The chain is built from TRBV19 and TRBJ2-5; D perhaps matches TRBD2 (5 bases). Germline values: CDR1 LNHDA, CDR2 SQIVND (reference sequence). The CDR3 spans 13 residues. The V gene lost 7 bases and the J gene lost 2 bases, with 11 bases spanning the gap. CDR3 residues: CASNEGSQETQYF. CDR3 nucleotides: TGTGCCAGTAATGAGGGATCTCAAGAGACCCAGTACTTC. Full variable domain (outside the CDR3, taken from reference TRBV19 and TRBJ2-5): DGGITQSPKYLFRKEGQNVTLSCEQNLNHDAMYWYRQDPGQGLRLIYYSQIVNDFQKGDIAEGYSVSREKKESFPLTVTSAQKNPTAFYLCASNEGSQETQYFGPGTRLLVL.

V and J are TRBV15 and TRBJ2-7, with D hard to call. Trimming shortened V by 0 bases and J by 6 bases, and 6 bases separated the two germline ends. This CDR3 spans 12 amino acids. Germline V gene lookup returns CDR1 LNHNV and CDR2 YYDKDF (reference sequence). The CDR3 loop is CATSRDGVEQYF. The CDR3 nucleotides read TGTGCCACCAGCAGAGATGGGGTCGAGCAGTACTTC.

This clonotype was seen a single time. This rearrangement joins TRBV6-2 or TRBV6-3 to TRBJ2-2; 7 positions match TRBD1. Germline loops: CDR1 MNHEY, CDR2 SVGEGT. With 10 bases clipped from V and 0 bases from J, the junction kept 2 bases outside the gene matches. The CDR3 is 13 residues long. Here the CDR3 DNA reads TGTGCCACGACAGGGACGAACACCGGGGAGCTGTTTTTT. Its translation: CATTGTNTGELFF.

This clonotype was observed a single time. This sequence joins TRBV29-1 and TRBJ2-5, with TRBD2 matching 11 bases. The CDR3 sequence is 15 residues long. V lost 4 bases to trimming and J lost 1 base; unmatched junction nucleotides: 5. CDR1 and CDR2 (germline): SQVTM, ANQGSEA. The DNA of the CDR3 is TGCAGCGTTGCCTTAACTAGCGGGGGCCAAGAGACCCAGTACTTC. Its translation is CSVALTSGGQETQYF. Looking up the rest from reference TRBV29-1 and TRBJ2-5 gives the full variable domain: SAVISQKPSRDICQRGTSLTIQCQVDSQVTMMFWYRQQPGQSLTLIATANQGSEATYESGFVIDKFPISRPNLTFSTLTVSNMSPEDSSIYLCSVALTSGGQETQYFGPGTRLLVL.